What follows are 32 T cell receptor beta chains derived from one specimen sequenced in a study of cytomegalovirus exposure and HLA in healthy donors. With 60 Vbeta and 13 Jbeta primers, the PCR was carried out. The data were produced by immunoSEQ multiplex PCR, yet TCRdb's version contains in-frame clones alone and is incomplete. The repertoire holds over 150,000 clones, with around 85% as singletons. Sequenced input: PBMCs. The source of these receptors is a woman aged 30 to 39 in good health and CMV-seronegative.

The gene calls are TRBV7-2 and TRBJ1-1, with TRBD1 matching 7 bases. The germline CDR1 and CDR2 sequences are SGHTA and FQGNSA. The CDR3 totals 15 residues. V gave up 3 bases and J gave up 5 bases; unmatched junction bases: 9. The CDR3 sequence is CASSLTGRGATEAFF. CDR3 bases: TGTGCCAGCAGCTTGACAGGGCGTGGTGCGACTGAAGCTTTCTTT.

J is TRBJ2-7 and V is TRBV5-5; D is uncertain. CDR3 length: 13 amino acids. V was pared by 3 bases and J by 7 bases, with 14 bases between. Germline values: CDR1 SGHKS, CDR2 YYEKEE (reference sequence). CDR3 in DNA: TGTGCCAGCAGCTCCCTCTCTAGTGGGGAGCAGTACTTC. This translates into CASSSLSSGEQYF.

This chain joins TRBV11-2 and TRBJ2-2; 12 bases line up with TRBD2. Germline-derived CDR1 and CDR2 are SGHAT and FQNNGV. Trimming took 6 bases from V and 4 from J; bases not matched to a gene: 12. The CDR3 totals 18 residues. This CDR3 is CASSLASGGAWFTGELFF. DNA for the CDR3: TGTGCCAGCAGTCTGGCTAGCGGGGGGGCCTGGTTCACCGGGGAGCTGTTTTTT.

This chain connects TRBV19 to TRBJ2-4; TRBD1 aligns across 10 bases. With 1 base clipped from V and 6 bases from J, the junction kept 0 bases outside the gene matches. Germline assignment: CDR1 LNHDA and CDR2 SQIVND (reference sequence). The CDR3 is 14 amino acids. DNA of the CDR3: TGTGCCAGTAGTATAGGGACAGGGGGAAACATTCAGTACTTC. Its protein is CASSIGTGGNIQYF. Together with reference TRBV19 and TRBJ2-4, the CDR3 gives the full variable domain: DGGITQSPKYLFRKEGQNVTLSCEQNLNHDAMYWYRQDPGQGLRLIYYSQIVNDFQKGDIAEGYSVSREKKESFPLTVTSAQKNPTAFYLCASSIGTGGNIQYFGAGTRLSVL.

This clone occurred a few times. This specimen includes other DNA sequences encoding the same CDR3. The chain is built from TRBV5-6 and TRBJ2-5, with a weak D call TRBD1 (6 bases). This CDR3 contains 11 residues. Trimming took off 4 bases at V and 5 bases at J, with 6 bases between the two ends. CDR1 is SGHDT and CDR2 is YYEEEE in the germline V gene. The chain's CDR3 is CASSRGETQYF. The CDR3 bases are TGTGCCAGCAGCAGGGGGGAGACCCAGTACTTC.

The chain's CDR3 is CASSAQPGLTYEQYF. Here the CDR3 DNA reads TGTGCCAGTAGTGCGCAACCGGGATTGACCTACGAGCAGTACTTC. The chain carries TRBV19 and TRBJ2-7; maybe TRBD2 (5 bases). The germline CDR1 and CDR2 sequences are LNHDA and SQIVND (reference sequence). The length of the CDR3 is 15 residues. V lost 5 bases to trimming and J lost 2 bases, with 16 bases between them.

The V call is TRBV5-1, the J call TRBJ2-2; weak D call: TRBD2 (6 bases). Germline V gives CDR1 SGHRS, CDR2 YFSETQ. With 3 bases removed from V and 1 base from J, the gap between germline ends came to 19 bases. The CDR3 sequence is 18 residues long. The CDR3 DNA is TGCGCCAGCAGCTCGGGACTCTCCCCCGGACGGAACACCGGGGAGCTGTTTTTT. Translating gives CASSSGLSPGRNTGELFF. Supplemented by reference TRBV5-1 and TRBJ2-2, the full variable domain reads KAGVTQTPRYLIKTRGQQVTLSCSPISGHRSVSWYQQTPGQGLQFLFEYFSETQRNKGNFPGRFSGRQFSNSRSEMNVSTLELGDSALYLCASSSGLSPGRNTGELFFGEGSRLTVL.

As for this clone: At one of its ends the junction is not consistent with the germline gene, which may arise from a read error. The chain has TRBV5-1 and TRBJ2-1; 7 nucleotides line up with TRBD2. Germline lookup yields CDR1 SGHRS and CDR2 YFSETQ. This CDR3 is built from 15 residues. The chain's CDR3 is CASSLGGGPYDEQFF. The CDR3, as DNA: TGCGCCAGCAGCTTGGGCGGGGGACCCTACGATGAGCAGTTCTTC.

CDR3 region: CASSQDTLNTEAFF. In DNA, the CDR3 is TGTGCCAGCAGCCAGGACACTCTGAACACTGAAGCTTTCTTT. The V call is TRBV6-1, the J call TRBJ1-1, with D possibly matching TRBD1 (5 bases). Germline CDR1 is MNHNS and CDR2 is SASEGT. The CDR3 loop spans 14 amino acids. V was trimmed by 6 bases and J by 0 bases, leaving 11 bases between them.

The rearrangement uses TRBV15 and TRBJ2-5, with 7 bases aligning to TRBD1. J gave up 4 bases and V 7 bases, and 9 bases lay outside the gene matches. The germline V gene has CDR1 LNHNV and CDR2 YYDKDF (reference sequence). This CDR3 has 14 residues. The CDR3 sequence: CATKGAPVLETQYF. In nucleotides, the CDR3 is TGTGCCACCAAGGGGGCCCCGGTGCTAGAGACCCAGTACTTC.

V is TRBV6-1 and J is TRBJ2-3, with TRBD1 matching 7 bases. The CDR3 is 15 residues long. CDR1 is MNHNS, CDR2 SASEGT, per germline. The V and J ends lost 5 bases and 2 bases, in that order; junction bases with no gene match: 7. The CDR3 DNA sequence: TGTGCCAGCAGTAGACAGGGATCGAACACAGATACGCAGTATTTT. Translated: CASSRQGSNTDTQYF.

CDR3 in DNA: TGCAGCGTTGAAGACCCGGGACAGGGGGCGCGCTACGAGCAGTACTTC. This encodes CSVEDPGQGARYEQYF. The chain joins TRBV29-1 to TRBJ2-7; 12 bases agree with TRBD1. Germline loops: CDR1 SQVTM, CDR2 ANQGSEA. The CDR3 is made up of 16 amino acids. Unmatched junction bases numbered 6, after V lost 0 bases and J lost 3 bases.

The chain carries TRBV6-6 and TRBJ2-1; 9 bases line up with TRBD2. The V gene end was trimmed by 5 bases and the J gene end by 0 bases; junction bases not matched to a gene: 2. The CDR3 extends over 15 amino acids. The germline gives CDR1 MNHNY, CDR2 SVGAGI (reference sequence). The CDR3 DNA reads TGTGCCAGCAGTCCGCGGGAGGGCTCCTACAATGAGCAGTTCTTC. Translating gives CASSPREGSYNEQFF.

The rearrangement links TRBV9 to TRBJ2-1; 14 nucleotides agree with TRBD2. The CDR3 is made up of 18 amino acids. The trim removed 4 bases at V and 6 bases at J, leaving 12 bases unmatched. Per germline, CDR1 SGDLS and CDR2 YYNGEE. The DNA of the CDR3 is TGTGCCAGCAGCCCCCCCGGGGGACTAGCGGGAGTCAGCAATGAGCAGTTCTTC. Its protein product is CASSPPGGLAGVSNEQFF.

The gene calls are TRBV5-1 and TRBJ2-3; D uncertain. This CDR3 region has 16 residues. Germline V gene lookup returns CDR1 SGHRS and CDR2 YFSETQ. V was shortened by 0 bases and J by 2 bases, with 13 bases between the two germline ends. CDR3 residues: CASSLVVRQNTDTQYF. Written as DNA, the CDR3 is TGCGCCAGCAGCTTGGTAGTCAGGCAAAACACAGATACGCAGTATTTT.

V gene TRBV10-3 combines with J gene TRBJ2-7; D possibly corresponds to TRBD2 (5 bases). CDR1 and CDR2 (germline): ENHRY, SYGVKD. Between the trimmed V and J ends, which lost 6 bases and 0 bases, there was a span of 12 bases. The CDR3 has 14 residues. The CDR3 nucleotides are TGTGCCATCAGCTTAGCGCAAGGCTCCTACGAGCAGTACTTC. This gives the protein CAISLAQGSYEQYF.

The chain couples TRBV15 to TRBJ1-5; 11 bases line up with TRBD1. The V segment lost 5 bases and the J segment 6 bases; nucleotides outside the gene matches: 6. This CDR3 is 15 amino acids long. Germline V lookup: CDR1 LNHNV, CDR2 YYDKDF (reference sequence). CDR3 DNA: TGTGCCACCAGCCGAGGGGGGACAGGGGGTCAGCCCCAGCATTTT. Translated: CATSRGGTGGQPQHF.

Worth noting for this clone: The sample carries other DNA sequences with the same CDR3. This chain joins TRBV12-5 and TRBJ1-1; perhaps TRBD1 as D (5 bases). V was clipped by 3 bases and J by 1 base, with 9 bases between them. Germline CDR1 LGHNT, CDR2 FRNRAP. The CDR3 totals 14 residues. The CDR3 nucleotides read TGTGCTAGTGGTTTTGGGGGAGGGAACACTGAAGCTTTCTTT. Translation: CASGFGGGNTEAFF.

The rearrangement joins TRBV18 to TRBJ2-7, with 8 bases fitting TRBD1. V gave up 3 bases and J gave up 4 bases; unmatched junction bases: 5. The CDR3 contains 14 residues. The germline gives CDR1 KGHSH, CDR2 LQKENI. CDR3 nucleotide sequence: TGTGCCAGCTCACCGTGGGACAGGCGGTACGAGCAGTACTTC. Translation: CASSPWDRRYEQYF.

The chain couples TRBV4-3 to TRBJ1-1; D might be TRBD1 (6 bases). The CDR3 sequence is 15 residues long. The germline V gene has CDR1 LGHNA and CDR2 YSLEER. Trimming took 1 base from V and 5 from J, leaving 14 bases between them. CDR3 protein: CASSQVAGVLTEAFF. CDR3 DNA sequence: TGCGCCAGCAGCCAAGTCGCAGGGGTCCTTACTGAAGCTTTCTTT.

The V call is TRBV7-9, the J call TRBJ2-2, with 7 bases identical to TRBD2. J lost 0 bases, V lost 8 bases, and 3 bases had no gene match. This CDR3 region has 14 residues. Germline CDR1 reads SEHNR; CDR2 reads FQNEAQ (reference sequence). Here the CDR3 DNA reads TGTGCCAGCGGGGGGGGGACGAACACCGGGGAGCTGTTTTTT. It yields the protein CASGGGTNTGELFF.

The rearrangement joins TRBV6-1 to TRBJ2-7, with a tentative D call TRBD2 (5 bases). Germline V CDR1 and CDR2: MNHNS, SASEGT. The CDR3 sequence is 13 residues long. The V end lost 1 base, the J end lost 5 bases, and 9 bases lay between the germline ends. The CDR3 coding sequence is TGTGCCAGCAGTGAAGGGAGGCGGGACGAGCAGTACTTC. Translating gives CASSEGRRDEQYF.

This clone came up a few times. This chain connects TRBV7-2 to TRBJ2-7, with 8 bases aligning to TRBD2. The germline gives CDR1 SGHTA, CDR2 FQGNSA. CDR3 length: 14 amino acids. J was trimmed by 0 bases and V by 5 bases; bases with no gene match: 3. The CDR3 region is CASSRGGSSYEQYF. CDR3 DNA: TGTGCCAGCAGCCGGGGGGGGAGCTCCTACGAGCAGTACTTC.

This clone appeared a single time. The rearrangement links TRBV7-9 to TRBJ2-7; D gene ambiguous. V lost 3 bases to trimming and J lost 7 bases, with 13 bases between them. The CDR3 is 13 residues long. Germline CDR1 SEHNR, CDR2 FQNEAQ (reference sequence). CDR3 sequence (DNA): TGTGCCAGCAGCTTCACAGAAACTGGGGAGCAGTACTTC. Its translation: CASSFTETGEQYF. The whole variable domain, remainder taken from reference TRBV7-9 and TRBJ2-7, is DTGVSQNPRHKITKRGQNVTFRCDPISEHNRLYWYRQTLGQGPEFLTYFQNEAQLEKSRLLSDRFSAERPKGSFSTLEIQRTEQGDSAMYLCASSFTETGEQYFGPGTRLTVT.

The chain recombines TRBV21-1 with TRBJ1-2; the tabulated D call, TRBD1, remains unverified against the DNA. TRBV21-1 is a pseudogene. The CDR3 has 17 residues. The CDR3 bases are TGTGCCAGCAGCAAAGGGGGACAGGGCACATCTGACTATGGCTACACCTTC. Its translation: CASSKGGQGTSDYGYTF.

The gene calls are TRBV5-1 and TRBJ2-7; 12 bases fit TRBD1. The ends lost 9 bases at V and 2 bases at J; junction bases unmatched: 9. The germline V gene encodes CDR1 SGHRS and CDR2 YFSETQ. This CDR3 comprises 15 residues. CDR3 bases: TGCGCCACATCTGTCGGGGACAGGGGGCCCTACGAGCAGTACTTC. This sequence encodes CATSVGDRGPYEQYF. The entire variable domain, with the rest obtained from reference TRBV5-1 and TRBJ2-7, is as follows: KAGVTQTPRYLIKTRGQQVTLSCSPISGHRSVSWYQQTPGQGLQFLFEYFSETQRNKGNFPGRFSGRQFSNSRSEMNVSTLELGDSALYLCATSVGDRGPYEQYFGPGTRLTVT.

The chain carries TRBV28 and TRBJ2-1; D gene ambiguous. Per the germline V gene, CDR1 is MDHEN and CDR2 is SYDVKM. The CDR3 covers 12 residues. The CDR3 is CAVDSDYNEQFF. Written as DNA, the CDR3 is TGTGCTGTAGACTCAGACTACAATGAGCAGTTCTTC.

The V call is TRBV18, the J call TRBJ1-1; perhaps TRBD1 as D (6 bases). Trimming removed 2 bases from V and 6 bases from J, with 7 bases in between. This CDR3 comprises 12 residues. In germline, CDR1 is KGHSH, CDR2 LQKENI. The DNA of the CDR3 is TGTGCCAGCTCACCATCAGGGGCTGAAGCTTTCTTT. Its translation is CASSPSGAEAFF.

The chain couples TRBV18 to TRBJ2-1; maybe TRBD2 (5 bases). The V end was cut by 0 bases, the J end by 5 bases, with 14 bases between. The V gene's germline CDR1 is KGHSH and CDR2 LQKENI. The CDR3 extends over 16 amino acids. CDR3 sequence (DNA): TGTGCCAGCTCACCACCGGTGCGGGTTCGGGACAATGAGCAGTTCTTC. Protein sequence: CASSPPVRVRDNEQFF.

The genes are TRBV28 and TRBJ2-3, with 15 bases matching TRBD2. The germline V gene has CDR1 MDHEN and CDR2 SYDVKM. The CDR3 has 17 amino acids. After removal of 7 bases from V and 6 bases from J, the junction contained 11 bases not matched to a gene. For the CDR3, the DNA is TGTGCCAGCATAGAAACTGGACTAGCGGGAGGGCTGGATACGCAGTATTTT. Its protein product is CASIETGLAGGLDTQYF.

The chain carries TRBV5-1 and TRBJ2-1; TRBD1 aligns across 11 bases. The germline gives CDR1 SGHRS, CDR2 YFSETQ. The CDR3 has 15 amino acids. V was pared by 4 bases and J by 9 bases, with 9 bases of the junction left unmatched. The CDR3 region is CASSPGDRGASEQFF. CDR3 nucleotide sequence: TGCGCCAGCAGCCCAGGGGACAGGGGGGCGAGTGAGCAGTTCTTC. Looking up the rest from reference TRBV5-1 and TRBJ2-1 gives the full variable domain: KAGVTQTPRYLIKTRGQQVTLSCSPISGHRSVSWYQQTPGQGLQFLFEYFSETQRNKGNFPGRFSGRQFSNSRSEMNVSTLELGDSALYLCASSPGDRGASEQFFGPGTRLTVL.

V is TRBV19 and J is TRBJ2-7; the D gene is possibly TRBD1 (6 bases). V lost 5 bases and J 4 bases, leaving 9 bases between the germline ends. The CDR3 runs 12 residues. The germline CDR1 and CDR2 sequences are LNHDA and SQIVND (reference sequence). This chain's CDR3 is CASSSGVYEQYF. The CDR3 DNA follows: TGTGCCAGTAGTTCAGGGGTTTACGAGCAGTACTTC.